Shown below are 26 T cell receptor beta chains from a single sample sequenced in a study of T cells in Graves' hyperthyroidism and ophthalmopathy. RNA transcripts served as the template for amplifying TCR beta CDR3 regions. With the HTBI primer set, the TCR CDR3 went through a first round of RT-PCR. TCRdb processed the multiplex PCR reads anew with MiXCR; each CDR3 protein has one entry. The data contain 300,000 to 450,000 distinct CDR3 sequences, approximately 15% of them singletons. Sequenced: blood. The receptors here all came from a man aged 25-40 years with Graves' hyperthyroidism that later progressed to Graves' ophthalmopathy.

The rearrangement links TRBV9 to TRBJ1-2, with 7 positions matching TRBD1. Trimming cost V 0 bases and J 7 bases; bases outside gene matches: 6. CDR3 size: 14 residues. Germline V gene lookup returns CDR1 SGDLS and CDR2 YYNGEE. The CDR3 protein is CASSVGRGQSGYTF. CDR3 bases: TGTGCCAGCAGCGTAGGCAGGGGACAGAGTGGCTACACCTTC.

This clonotype was observed many times. One end of the junction varies from germline; a read error may be responsible. The chain joins TRBV20-1 to TRBJ1-2; weak D call: TRBD1 (5 bases). The germline V gene encodes CDR1 DFQATT and CDR2 SNEGSKA (reference sequence). This CDR3 has 13 amino acids. The chain's CDR3 is CSARGEADYGYTF. The CDR3 DNA reads as TGCAGTGCAAGAGGGGAAGCGGACTATGGCTACACCTTC.

The chain carries TRBV18 and TRBJ2-2, with a possible D match to TRBD2 (6 bases). Trimming cost V 3 bases and J 6 bases, with 14 bases left between them. CDR1 is KGHSH and CDR2 is LQKENI in the germline V gene. CDR3 size: 15 residues. The CDR3 DNA follows: TGTGCCAGCTCACCGATGGAGACTAGGTCCGGGGAGCTGTTTTTT. Its translation is CASSPMETRSGELFF.

V and J are TRBV20-1 and TRBJ2-7; D gene unclear. CDR3 length equals 13 residues. In germline, CDR1 is DFQATT, CDR2 SNEGSKA (reference sequence). V was trimmed by 2 bases and J by 6 bases, leaving 14 bases between them. As DNA, the CDR3 is TGCAGTGCTAGATATTGGGTAGCCGGCGAGCAGTACTTC. Translated, it gives CSARYWVAGEQYF.

This clonotype was seen many times. V and J are TRBV28 and TRBJ1-3; D might be TRBD1 (6 bases). The germline gives CDR1 MDHEN, CDR2 SYDVKM. The CDR3 consists of 15 residues. The ends were cut back, 7 bases at V and 1 base at J, with 14 bases in the middle. As DNA, the CDR3 is TGTGCCAGCACCGGGTCTGGGACATCTGGAAACACCATATATTTT. Residues: CASTGSGTSGNTIYF.

The table lists this clonotype with many counts. The rearrangement joins TRBV28 to TRBJ1-5, with D tentatively TRBD1 (5 bases). The germline gives CDR1 MDHEN, CDR2 SYDVKM. This CDR3 is 15 amino acids long. The V and J ends lost 6 bases and 6 bases respectively, with 18 bases between them. The CDR3 region is CASSRPQGGSQPQHF. The CDR3 DNA follows: TGTGCCAGCAGCCGGCCTCAGGGTGGAAGTCAGCCCCAGCATTTT.

The V gene is TRBV7-2, the J gene TRBJ2-2, with 11 bases identical to TRBD2. Germline V gene lookup returns CDR1 SGHTA and CDR2 FQGNSA. V lost 5 bases, J lost 1 base, and 12 bases stayed unmatched. CDR3 length: 19 residues. This CDR3 is CASSRTLAGGPMNTGELFF. The DNA of the CDR3 is TGTGCCAGCAGCCGGACCTTAGCGGGGGGGCCAATGAACACCGGGGAGCTGTTTTTT.

This clonotype occurred a few times. The chain couples TRBV6-5 to TRBJ1-2; D gene uncertain. The CDR3 has 15 residues. Germline assignment: CDR1 MNHEY and CDR2 SVGAGI. With 0 bases removed from V and 5 bases from J, the gap between germline ends came to 13 bases. CDR3 protein: CASSYSPSQRYGYTF. CDR3 nucleotides: TGTGCCAGCAGTTACTCCCCCTCGCAGCGGTATGGCTACACCTTC.

This clonotype occurred many times. The chain couples TRBV2 to TRBJ1-4, with 7 bases lining up with TRBD1. This CDR3 is built from 14 residues. The germline V gene has CDR1 SNHLY and CDR2 FYNNEI. The junction had 6 bases not matched to a gene; V was cut back by 6 bases and J by 5 bases. The CDR3 region has the DNA TGTGCCAGCAGAGAACAGGGGTGGAATGAAAAACTGTTTTTT. It yields the protein CASREQGWNEKLFF.

V is TRBV28 and J is TRBJ1-6; TRBD1 aligns across 7 bases. The V and J ends lost 2 bases and 9 bases, in that order; junction bases with no gene match: 4. There are 14 residues in the CDR3. Germline-derived CDR1 and CDR2 are MDHEN and SYDVKM. CDR3 region: CASSLNRGGSPLHF. The CDR3 nucleotides read TGTGCCAGCAGTTTAAACAGGGGAGGTTCACCCCTCCACTTT.

The chain is built from TRBV20-1 and TRBJ1-5, with 7 bases aligning to TRBD1. CDR1 and CDR2 (germline): DFQATT, SNEGSKA (reference sequence). With V trimmed by 4 bases and J by 5 bases, 5 bases remained unmatched. The length of the CDR3 is 13 residues. The CDR3 region has the DNA TGCAGTGCTAACAGGGGAAGTTATCAGCCCCAGCATTTT. Protein product: CSANRGSYQPQHF.

This clonotype has a count of ten or more. The J gene is TRBJ2-4, the V gene TRBV6-6; 8 nucleotides agree with TRBD1. This CDR3 region has 14 residues. From germline, CDR1 is MNHNY and CDR2 SVGAGI (reference sequence). Trimming took 0 bases from V and 7 from J; bases not matched to a gene: 2. DNA for the CDR3: TGTGCCAGCAGTTACTCACAGGGGGTCAACATTCAGTACTTC. Its protein product is CASSYSQGVNIQYF.

This clonotype was counted a few times. The genes are TRBV6-4 and TRBJ1-5; no firm D call. Trimming shortened V by 3 bases and J by 3 bases, and 6 bases separated the two germline ends. The CDR3 spans 13 residues. Germline CDR1 is MRHNA and CDR2 is SNTAGT. The CDR3 DNA reads TGTGCCAGCAGTGAAAGGGTCAATCAGCCCCAGCATTTT. It specifies CASSERVNQPQHF.

This clonotype was counted ten times or more. The chain uses TRBV2 and TRBJ1-4; D is possibly TRBD1 (5 bases). The ends were cut back, 0 bases at V and 5 bases at J, with 10 bases in the middle. This CDR3 region has 15 residues. Germline assignment: CDR1 SNHLY and CDR2 FYNNEI. The CDR3 nucleotides are TGTGCCAGCAGTGAAGCCGGGGGAATGAATGAAAAACTGTTTTTT. Protein product: CASSEAGGMNEKLFF.

This clonotype was picked up many times. The chain links TRBV6-1 to TRBJ1-1; D is unclear. The V gene lost 2 bases and the J gene lost 14 bases, with 12 bases spanning the gap. The CDR3 is made up of 11 amino acids. From germline, CDR1 is MNHNS and CDR2 SASEGT. This CDR3 is CASSERVVRFF. In nucleotides, the CDR3 is TGTGCCAGCAGTGAACGAGTAGTTCGGTTCTTT.

This clonotype has at least ten counts. The V gene is TRBV10-1, the J gene TRBJ2-1; D is ambiguous. CDR3 length equals 13 residues. With 10 bases removed from V and 0 bases from J, the gap between germline ends came to 10 bases. CDR1 and CDR2 from the germline V gene are WNHNN and SYGVQD (reference sequence). The CDR3 DNA reads as TGCGCCACCCAGGAGAGCTCCTACAATGAGCAGTTCTTC. Its translation is CATQESSYNEQFF.

V and J are TRBV4-1 and TRBJ2-1, with 12 bases matching TRBD2. With 4 bases clipped from V and 7 bases from J, the junction kept 8 bases outside the gene matches. Germline CDR1 MGHRA, CDR2 YSYEKL. This CDR3 has 16 residues. The CDR3 region is CASSPRLAGGGNEQFF. CDR3 in DNA: TGCGCCAGCAGCCCCCGCCTAGCGGGGGGGGGGAATGAGCAGTTCTTC.

The V gene is TRBV29-1, the J gene TRBJ1-2; 8 nucleotides align to TRBD1. CDR3 length: 12 amino acids. V was pared by 2 bases and J by 8 bases, with 4 bases of the junction left unmatched. Germline-derived CDR1 and CDR2 are SQVTM and ANQGSEA. CDR3 loop: CSVEQDRDGYTF. The CDR3, as DNA: TGCAGCGTTGAACAGGACAGGGACGGCTACACCTTC.

This clonotype turned up a few times. A clone one base away is much larger, so this may be a read error. V gene TRBV11-2 combines with J gene TRBJ1-2; TRBD1 might be the D (5 bases). The CDR3 loop spans 13 amino acids. Deletions cut 1 base from V and 13 bases from J, with 16 bases between. Germline V gene sequence: CDR1 SGHAT, CDR2 FQNNGV. The CDR3 protein is CASSLVIGEECTF. Here the CDR3 DNA reads TGTGCCAGCAGCTTAGTTATAGGGGAGGAATGCACCTTC.

The chain combines TRBV19 with TRBJ2-1; D gene ambiguous. Germline CDR1 is LNHDA and CDR2 is SQIVND (reference sequence). V dropped 6 bases and J dropped 5 bases, with 11 bases sitting between them. This CDR3 has 13 amino acids. CDR3 in amino acids: CASSKDGHNEQFF. Here the CDR3 DNA reads TGTGCCAGTAGCAAAGACGGACACAATGAGCAGTTCTTC.

The chain joins TRBV18 to TRBJ1-2, with 11 bases matching TRBD1. V gave up 3 bases and J gave up 7 bases; unmatched junction bases: 4. The CDR3 has 14 residues. The germline V gene encodes CDR1 KGHSH and CDR2 LQKENI. CDR3 coding DNA: TGTGCCAGCTCACCGGGACAGGGGGATGTTGGCTACACCTTC. Its protein is CASSPGQGDVGYTF.

This clonotype was seen ten or more times. V usage is TRBV12-3 or TRBV12-4 and J usage is TRBJ1-3; D unresolved. This CDR3 has 17 amino acids. The germline V and J ends were trimmed by 7 bases and 3 bases, with 22 bases remaining between them. This CDR3 reads CASIPGLGAGDGNTIYF. CDR3 coding DNA: TGTGCCAGCATTCCCGGACTGGGCGCTGGTGATGGAAACACCATATATTTT.

The chain is built from TRBV19 and TRBJ1-2, with D perhaps matching TRBD1 (6 bases). Germline CDR1 reads LNHDA; CDR2 reads SQIVND (reference sequence). Trimming took 7 bases from V and 2 from J, leaving 11 bases between them. The CDR3 consists of 13 residues. CDR3 sequence reads: CASTRDTNYGYTF. CDR3 nucleotides: TGTGCCAGTACCAGGGACACCAACTATGGCTACACCTTC.

Many counts were recorded for this clonotype. The rearrangement links TRBV5-1 to TRBJ2-3; D perhaps matches TRBD1 (6 bases). Looked up from germline, CDR1 is SGHRS and CDR2 is YFSETQ. Trimming removed 6 bases at V and 1 base at J, with 12 bases between. The CDR3 length is 14 residues. DNA of the CDR3: TGCGCCAGCATGGGGGCGCGAGGCACAGATACGCAGTATTTT. This sequence encodes CASMGARGTDTQYF.

The chain is built from TRBV5-1 and TRBJ2-5, with 8 bases aligning to TRBD2. This CDR3 spans 14 amino acids. Germline V CDR1 and CDR2: SGHRS, YFSETQ. V gave up 2 bases and J gave up 5 bases; unmatched junction bases: 5. This CDR3 reads CASSFGGARETQYF. The DNA for the CDR3 is TGCGCCAGCAGCTTCGGGGGGGCCCGGGAGACCCAGTACTTC.

This clonotype showed up just a few times. This rearrangement joins TRBV11-2 to TRBJ1-4, with 9 bases matching TRBD1. Germline V CDR1 and CDR2: SGHAT, FQNNGV. V shed 1 base and J 6 bases; nucleotides not matched to a gene: 6. This CDR3 comprises 16 residues. CDR3 DNA: TGTGCCAGCAGCTTAGCACCGGGACAGGGATATGAAAAACTGTTTTTT. Residues: CASSLAPGQGYEKLFF.